The 5 T cell receptor beta chains reported below all come from one sample, sequenced in a study of T-cell reconstitution after alpha-beta-depleted transplantation in children. Unique molecular identifiers were incorporated into the prepared TCRbeta library. TCRdb reprocessed the PCR reads via MiXCR and lists one record per CDR3 protein. The sample has a few hundred thousand distinct CDR3 sequences, approximately 11% seen once. The starting material was PBMCs from the stem cell graft donor, obtained from the stem cell graft. Receptors were obtained from a human donor who donated a stem cell graft to a child with acute myeloid leukemia.

This clonotype has just a few counts. This chain uses TRBV29-1 with TRBJ2-1; D gene unclear. The germline gives CDR1 SQVTM, CDR2 ANQGSEA. V lost 3 bases and J 3 bases, leaving 9 bases between the germline ends. The CDR3 length is 13 residues. The CDR3 protein is CSVDSGDYNEQFF. CDR3 in DNA: TGCAGCGTTGATAGTGGGGACTACAATGAGCAGTTCTTC.

This clonotype was seen at least ten times. This chain uses TRBV5-1 with TRBJ2-2, with 9 bases identical to TRBD2. Unmatched junction bases numbered 2, after V lost 4 bases and J lost 1 base. The CDR3 totals 15 residues. CDR1 is SGHRS, CDR2 YFSETQ, per germline. CDR3 DNA sequence: TGCGCCAGCAGCCTAGCGGGGTTGAACACCGGGGAGCTGTTTTTT. As protein: CASSLAGLNTGELFF.

This clonotype has a handful of counts. CDR3 sequence reads: CASSLSQGKQNTEAFF. CDR3 nucleotides: TGCGCCAGCAGCCTATCACAGGGTAAGCAAAACACTGAAGCTTTCTTT. The chain recombines TRBV4-1 with TRBJ1-1; a weak D match, TRBD1 (6 bases). The germline V gene has CDR1 MGHRA and CDR2 YSYEKL. This CDR3 region has 16 residues. V was clipped by 4 bases and J by 2 bases, with 17 bases between them.

V and J are TRBV4-3 and TRBJ2-7; either TRBD1 or TRBD2 may supply D (5 bases each). The germline gives CDR1 LGHNA, CDR2 YSLEER. V gave up 0 bases and J gave up 5 bases, with 8 bases separating them. The CDR3 sequence is 13 residues long. CDR3: CASSQDWDDEQYF. The CDR3 DNA reads TGCGCCAGCAGCCAAGATTGGGACGACGAGCAGTACTTC.

V gene TRBV3-1 combines with J gene TRBJ2-5, with D uncertain. V was pared by 2 bases and J by 3 bases, with 4 bases between. The CDR3 sequence is 12 residues long. Germline V gene sequence: CDR1 LGHDT, CDR2 YNNKEL (reference sequence). The CDR3 protein is CASSQLEETQYF. The CDR3 DNA is TGTGCCAGCAGCCAACTAGAAGAGACCCAGTACTTC.